This T cell receptor (beta chain) came from a study of blood T cell repertoires in COVID-19 (TCRdb year 2020). Some background on the complete study: Samples covering the acute and convalescent phases of COVID-19 were provided by collaborators in the United States, Italy and Spain. Nearly every sample came with metadata listing a de-identified subject ID, COVID-19 status, age in years and sex. The dataset comprised deeply sampled blood TCRbeta repertoires from subjects exposed to, actively infected with, or recovered from COVID-19. The prospective study material was composed of cDNA or gDNA derived from T cells, B-cell-depleted T cells, or PBMCs. A freely available public database, intended as a resource for researchers studying the immune response to SARS-CoV-2, is where the repertoires were released. HLA class I and class II types, where available, came from metadata supplied by the sample provider rather than from assay-based typing. Samples were obtained from the ongoing ImmuneRACE study (first 160 participants) and from some 1,300 subjects provided by 6 global collaborators. Beyond this particular receptor, the publication reports: Clinical and demographic metadata were provided uncurated, with the amount varying by source and participant.

One collaborating source in Seattle enrolled patients while the patients were actively infected and followed the patients over time throughout the course of disease. Whole blood was collected in K2EDTA tubes by collaborating institutions according to the institutions' own protocols. For TCRbeta analysis, collaborator samples were shipped as frozen whole blood, as isolated PBMCs, or as DNA extracted from either sample type. This clone has more than one count but fewer than ten. This receptor's antigen is unknown. Within one base of it there is no much larger clone, and no base qualities were kept. From the cysteine through the phenylalanine, the CDR3 covers 16 amino acids. The read is trimmed to its CDR3 DNA, 48 bases read in frame from base 1. Relative to germline, V is 0 bases shorter and J is 3 bases shorter, with 15 bases between their ends. The germline V gene encodes CDR1 LGHNA and CDR2 YSLEER.

TCRbeta CDR3 regions were amplified from genomic DNA by means of the immunoSEQ Assay, a bias-controlled multiplex PCR. Concerning the study's data processing: Within the assay, amplification of reference gene primers was used to estimate how many nucleated cells each sample contained. To quantify the absolute abundance of each unique TCRbeta CDR3 rearrangement, sequence reads were collapsed and filtered. For each sample, productive Simpson clonality was calculated as the square root of Simpson's diversity index across productive rearrangements. TCRdb re-hosts the immuneACCESS table, in-frame sequences only. Its copies lack some clones; in the studies checked, an unresolved V gene accounts for under half of them, and the cause for the rest is not known. Clone size and the V and J calls come from that table; the DNA yielded D and trimming. The sample yields under 450,000 clones; approximately 90% were counted once. Clones ranked in the top ten supply less than 2% of the sample.

The sample taken for sequencing was peripheral blood. The V and J segments used are TRBV4-3 and TRBJ2-7, with TRBD1 as a weak D call on 5 bases. This TCR was recovered from a woman aged 35 to 49 with COVID-19, enrolled during active disease. The CDR3 sequence is CASSQDETAPYYEQYF. The nucleotide sequence reads as follows: TGCGCCAGCAGCCAAGATGAGACAGCGCCTTACTACGAGCAGTACTTC.